This record concerns one T cell receptor beta chain sequence. The antigen is not known. Trimming removed 3 bases at V and 0 bases at J, with 14 bases between. Germline values: CDR1 WNHNN, CDR2 SYGVQD (reference sequence). This CDR3 has 16 amino acids. The data originate from a study of beta chain features in type 1 diabetes. Whole-study results and caveats: In all four CD4+ subsets, TCRB CDR3 length was significantly, moderately reduced in type 1 diabetes. Reduced insertions and increased deletions marked VDJ junctions in type 1 diabetes patients.

cDNA synthesis used the whole RNA isolate, giving expressed TCRB sequences. Sequencing was performed with immunoSEQ multiplex PCR; in TCRdb, only in-frame clones are kept and a portion is missing. The sample holds more than 300,000 clones, about a tenth seen once. V usage is TRBV10-1 and J usage is TRBJ1-1; D is unresolved. This receptor was taken from a man aged 25-45 years with type 1 diabetes. Material: central memory CD4+ T cells from blood. The chain's CDR3 is CASSEVSSPVNTEAFF. DNA of the CDR3: TGCGCCAGCAGTGAAGTGAGCTCTCCAGTGAACACTGAAGCTTTCTTT.